Here is one T cell receptor beta chain with its context. What antigen it recognizes has not been identified. No base-level quality is on record; no much larger clone is a single base apart. The data stem from a study of cytomegalovirus exposure and HLA in healthy donors (dated by TCRdb to 2016 to 2017). The study in broad terms: The 650 to 800 repertoires of the first cohort and the 120 validation repertoires were produced on the same platform, according to a later analysis. The study aimed to test whether signatures of past pathogen exposure could be identified by cataloging public T cell receptors. A separate validation cohort of approximately 120 different subjects was used in addition to the roughly 640-subject first cohort. To predict cytomegalovirus infection status, the study brought together high-throughput TCR immunosequencing, statistical association of individual TCRs with disease status, and machine learning.

Donors formed part of the validation cohort, which comprised approximately 130 subjects and was distinct from the first cohort of several hundred subjects. Summary of the overall study and its limitations: The study gave a list of 150 to 200 TCR beta chains associated with cytomegalovirus. The authors suggested that the approach could potentially be extended to other disease states and immunological phenotypes. Most TCR sequences were seen in very few donors, while some public TCRs were found in many individuals. Cytomegalovirus status was reported to be diagnosed by the classifier with high specificity and sensitivity in both the original and validation cohorts. The validation cohort had no HLA typing available for a later analysis, so co-occurrence within that cohort was assessed over all 120 or so repertoires. In vitro tests confirmed that a few of the cytomegalovirus-associated TCR beta chains recognize cytomegalovirus antigens. In a later analysis, TCRs clustered in the first cohort were found to also tend to co-occur in the approximately 120 validation repertoires, with approximately 95% of cluster scores above 0.

Receptors were amplified or captured by the immunoSEQ multiplex PCR assay. The paper's data handling went like this. A statistical classification framework was developed to diagnose cytomegalovirus status using the catalog of TCR beta chain sequences. In its TCRdb copy, this immuneACCESS table keeps in-frame sequences only and misses some clones. Where compared with another copy, unresolved V genes explain less than half of these, and the others have no known cause. V, J and clone size reflect that table, while D and trimming were determined from the DNA. The sample table records 95,000 to 150,000 clones; over 90% of these occur just once. The ten largest clones take up more than 0.9% of the sample. Compared with germline, V lacks 0 bases and J lacks 6 bases; bases without a gene match: 7. Spanning cysteine to phenylalanine, the CDR3 consists of 16 amino acids. The kept DNA is CDR3 alone, 48 bases in frame from the first base. The germline V gene (reference sequence) gives CDR1 as SGHNT and CDR2 as YYREEE.

Here the chain combines TRBV5-4 and TRBJ2-2; 8 bases in between match TRBD1. This clonotype was obtained from a woman aged 18-29 years in good health and CMV-seronegative. The sequencing sample was made of PBMCs. The CDR3 reads CASSLGQGARSGELFF. The DNA reads as follows: TGTGCCAGCAGCTTGGGGCAGGGGGCAAGGTCCGGGGAGCTGTTTTTT.